This T cell receptor (beta chain) was identified during a study of Tregs in tolerant kidney transplant recipients. Overall study findings and caveats: Few patients were studied, so findings need validation in larger groups. This study did not directly address biological reproducibility.

Generated by immunoSEQ multiplex PCR, the TCRdb table keeps only in-frame clones and is missing some. This table holds under 300,000 clones, around 82% found once. Thawed PBMCs were FACS-sorted into unstimulated CD4+CD25+CD127- regulatory T cells, CD4+CD25- non-regulatory cells, CD4 and CD8 cells. This clone was observed a single time. Its target is unknown. Germline CDR1 SQVTM, CDR2 ANQGSEA. V lost 2 bases, J lost 5 bases, and 9 bases lay in between. CDR3 length: 12 residues. The chain carries TRBV29-1 and TRBJ2-5; the D gene is possibly TRBD1 (5 bases). Sequenced input: CD4+ T cells from blood. This clonotype originated in a human donor in good health. The CDR3 loop is CSVEQGKETQYF. The CDR3 DNA follows: TGCAGCGTTGAACAGGGAAAGGAGACCCAGTACTTC. Looking up the rest from reference TRBV29-1 and TRBJ2-5 gives the full variable domain: SAVISQKPSRDICQRGTSLTIQCQVDSQVTMMFWYRQQPGQSLTLIATANQGSEATYESGFVIDKFPISRPNLTFSTLTVSNMSPEDSSIYLCSVEQGKETQYFGPGTRLLVL.